These T cell receptor beta chains were read from a single sample in a study of cytotoxic CD8 clonotypes in ibrutinib-treated CLL. Profiled with immunoSEQ multiplex PCR; TCRdb holds only in-frame clones, not every one. The sample has tens of thousands of clones; 62% are singletons. The input for sequencing was PBMCs, taken before ibrutinib treatment. The receptors stem from a human donor with chronic lymphocytic leukemia. The CDR3 runs from the conserved cysteine through the conserved F or W. A D gene is named only where the DNA matches it firmly. A row's size may be missing; if present it is once, few, many or a size class.

J gene: TRBJ2-7
V gene: TRBV27
D gene: TRBD1
clone size: -
CDR3 DNA: TGTGCCAGCAGTTTGGGGGACAGGTTCTACGAGCAGTACTTC
CDR3 protein: CASSLGDRFYEQYF

J gene: TRBJ2-2
V gene: TRBV27
D gene: TRBD2
clone size: -
CDR3 DNA: TGTGCCAGCAGATCATCCGGGACTAGCGGGGGCACCGGGGAGCTGTTTTTT
CDR3 protein: CASRSSGTSGGTGELFF

J gene: TRBJ2-7
V gene: TRBV11-2
D gene: -
clone size: once
CDR3 DNA: TGTGCCAGCAGTCGACTACCCGGGGTAAACTACGAGCAGTACTTC
CDR3 protein: CASSRLPGVNYEQYF

J gene: TRBJ1-2
V gene: TRBV18
D gene: -
clone size: few
CDR3 DNA: TGTGCCAGCTCAATTGCGGGAGATGGCTACACCTTC
CDR3 protein: CASSIAGDGYTF

J gene: TRBJ2-7
V gene: TRBV10-2
D gene: -
clone size: -
CDR3 DNA: TGCGCCAGCAAACTAGGGGCAGGATCCTACGAGCAGTACTTC
CDR3 protein: CASKLGAGSYEQYF

J gene: TRBJ2-1
V gene: TRBV5-1
D gene: -
clone size: -
CDR3 DNA: TGCGCCAGCAGCTTGGGGTGGTCGGAACCCCCCTACAATGAGCAGTTCTTC
CDR3 protein: CASSLGWSEPPYNEQFF

J gene: TRBJ2-5
V gene: TRBV28
D gene: -
clone size: -
CDR3 DNA: TGTGCCAGCAGGGGGGAAAGCGGGTGGGAGACCCAGTACTTC
CDR3 protein: CASRGESGWETQYF

J gene: TRBJ1-6
V gene: TRBV15
D gene: -
clone size: -
CDR3 DNA: TGTGCCACCAGCAGACTACTCGGGACTACTAATTCACCCCTCCACTTT
CDR3 protein: CATSRLLGTTNSPLHF

J gene: TRBJ1-1
V gene: TRBV27
D gene: -
clone size: -
CDR3 DNA: TGTGCCAGCAGCCGCCCCGGGGGGGGTAACACTGAAGCTTTCTTT
CDR3 protein: CASSRPGGGNTEAFF

J gene: TRBJ2-3
V gene: TRBV7-9
D gene: -
clone size: -
CDR3 DNA: TGTGCCAGCAGCTTATTAGCGGCTAGCACAGATACGCAGTATTTT
CDR3 protein: CASSLLAASTDTQYF

J gene: TRBJ1-2
V gene: TRBV7-3
D gene: -
clone size: -
CDR3 DNA: TGTGCCAGCAGCCCTGGTTGGGGGGATGGCTACACCTTC
CDR3 protein: CASSPGWGDGYTF

J gene: TRBJ1-6
V gene: TRBV5-1
D gene: -
clone size: -
CDR3 DNA: TGCGCCAGCAGCTTGGAGCAGGGAGGTAATTCACCCCTCCACTTT
CDR3 protein: CASSLEQGGNSPLHF

J gene: TRBJ2-7
V gene: TRBV18
D gene: TRBD1
clone size: few
CDR3 DNA: TGTGCCAGCTCACCCCCGGACAGGGGGCGAAATGAGCAGTACTTC
CDR3 protein: CASSPPDRGRNEQYF

J gene: TRBJ2-4
V gene: TRBV19
D gene: TRBD1
clone size: -
CDR3 DNA: TGTGCCAGTAGGGGGACAGGGTTCGACATTCAGTACTTC
CDR3 protein: CASRGTGFDIQYF

J gene: TRBJ2-1
V gene: TRBV4-1
D gene: TRBD2
clone size: -
CDR3 DNA: TGCGCCAGCAGCTTCAGCGGGGGCCCCGTATATGAGCAGTTCTTC
CDR3 protein: CASSFSGGPVYEQFF

J gene: TRBJ1-5
V gene: TRBV2
D gene: -
clone size: -
CDR3 DNA: TGTGCCAGCAGACAGGGAAATAGCAATCAGCCCCAGCATTTT
CDR3 protein: CASRQGNSNQPQHF

J gene: TRBJ2-7
V gene: TRBV28
D gene: TRBD1
clone size: -
CDR3 DNA: TGTGCCAGCAGTACCTCCGGGACAGGGGGCCACGAGCAGTACTTC
CDR3 protein: CASSTSGTGGHEQYF

J gene: TRBJ1-2
V gene: TRBV6-5
D gene: -
clone size: few
CDR3 DNA: TGTGCCAGCAGTTCATCTGGGTCCTTTTATGGCTACACCTTC
CDR3 protein: CASSSSGSFYGYTF

J gene: TRBJ2-1
V gene: TRBV28
D gene: -
clone size: few
CDR3 DNA: TGTGCCAGCAGTTTACGACGGTCCCTTACCTACAATGAGCAGTTCTTC
CDR3 protein: CASSLRRSLTYNEQFF

J gene: TRBJ2-1
V gene: TRBV7-6
D gene: -
clone size: -
CDR3 DNA: TGTGCCAGCAGCCCTTACACGACGGAGCAGTTCTTC
CDR3 protein: CASSPYTTEQFF

J gene: TRBJ2-4
V gene: TRBV11-2
D gene: TRBD2
clone size: -
CDR3 DNA: TGTGCCAGCAGCTTAGATAGCGGGGGGGCTTGGGACATTCAGTACTTC
CDR3 protein: CASSLDSGGAWDIQYF

J gene: TRBJ1-1
V gene: TRBV7-9
D gene: -
clone size: -
CDR3 DNA: TGTGCCAGCAGCTTAGGTGGTTCCAGGTCGCGGACTGAAGCTTTCTTT
CDR3 protein: CASSLGGSRSRTEAFF

J gene: TRBJ2-7
V gene: TRBV14
D gene: -
clone size: -
CDR3 DNA: TGTGCCAGCAGCCATAGGCCGGGGTCCTACGAGCAGTACTTC
CDR3 protein: CASSHRPGSYEQYF

J gene: TRBJ2-7
V gene: TRBV9
D gene: -
clone size: few
CDR3 DNA: TGTGCCAGCAGCGTAGGGAGGGGAGATTACGAGCAGTACTTC
CDR3 protein: CASSVGRGDYEQYF

J gene: TRBJ2-2
V gene: TRBV5-4
D gene: TRBD2
clone size: -
CDR3 DNA: TGTGCCAGCAGCGTCGGGACTACAAACACCGGGGAGCTGTTTTTT
CDR3 protein: CASSVGTTNTGELFF

J gene: TRBJ1-2
V gene: TRBV30
D gene: -
clone size: -
CDR3 DNA: TGTGCCTGGACGGCTGCAAATTATGGCTACACCTTC
CDR3 protein: CAWTAANYGYTF

J gene: TRBJ2-1
V gene: TRBV28
D gene: -
clone size: few
CDR3 DNA: TGTGCCAGCGCCCGACCCAATGAGCAGTTCTTC
CDR3 protein: CASARPNEQFF

J gene: TRBJ1-5
V gene: TRBV27
D gene: -
clone size: few
CDR3 DNA: TGTGCCAGCAGTTTAGGAAGCAATCAGCCCCAGCATTTT
CDR3 protein: CASSLGSNQPQHF